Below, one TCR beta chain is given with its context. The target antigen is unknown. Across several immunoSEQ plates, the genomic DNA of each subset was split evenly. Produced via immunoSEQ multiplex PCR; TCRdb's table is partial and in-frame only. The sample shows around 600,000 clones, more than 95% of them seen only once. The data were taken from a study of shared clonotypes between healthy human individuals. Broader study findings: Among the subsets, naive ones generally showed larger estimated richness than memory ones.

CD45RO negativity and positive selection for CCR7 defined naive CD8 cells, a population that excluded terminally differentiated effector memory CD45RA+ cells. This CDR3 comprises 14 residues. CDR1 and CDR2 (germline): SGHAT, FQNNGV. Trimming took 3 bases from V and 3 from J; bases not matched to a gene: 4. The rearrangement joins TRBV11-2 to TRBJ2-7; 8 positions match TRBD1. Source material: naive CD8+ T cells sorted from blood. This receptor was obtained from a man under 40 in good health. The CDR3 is CASSFWTGNYEQYF. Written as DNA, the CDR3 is TGTGCCAGCAGCTTCTGGACAGGGAACTACGAGCAGTACTTC.